Listed here are 19 T cell receptor beta chains from one sample, sequenced in a study of blood T cell repertoires in COVID-19. This table comes from immunoSEQ multiplex PCR, and its TCRdb copy is limited to in-frame clones, with some not included. The data hold approximately 100,000 clones, with approximately 82% observed a single time. The sequenced material came from peripheral blood. These receptors all stem from a woman aged 55-69 years with acute or convalescent COVID-19.

CDR3 DNA: TGCGCCAGCAGTGGTGGGCTGAACACTGAAGCTTTCTTT. It is translated as CASSGGLNTEAFF. The chain combines TRBV10-1 with TRBJ1-1; D remains ambiguous. Germline V gives CDR1 WNHNN, CDR2 SYGVQD (reference sequence). V lost 4 bases and J lost 0, with 6 bases in between. This CDR3 spans 13 amino acids.

The chain joins TRBV7-2 to TRBJ1-5, with TRBD1 as a possible D gene (5 bases). The germline V and J ends were trimmed by 4 bases and 3 bases, with 16 bases remaining between them. CDR3 length: 16 amino acids. Germline V gene lookup returns CDR1 SGHTA and CDR2 FQGNSA. This CDR3 reads CASSSVGGRNNQPQHF. CDR3 bases: TGTGCCAGCAGCTCAGTCGGGGGGAGGAACAATCAGCCCCAGCATTTT.

The CDR3 protein is CASSSWTDQPQHF. DNA for the CDR3: TGTGCCAGCAGCTCATGGACAGATCAGCCCCAGCATTTT. The rearrangement links TRBV7-9 to TRBJ1-5, with D maybe TRBD1 (6 bases). Trimming took 4 bases from V and 5 from J, leaving 9 bases between them. The CDR3 is 13 residues long. Germline CDR1 and CDR2: SEHNR and FQNEAQ (reference sequence).

V gene TRBV5-1 combines with J gene TRBJ2-3; 14 bases match TRBD2. The CDR3 is 17 residues long. V dropped 4 bases and J dropped 2; count of bases not matched to a gene: 6. CDR1 and CDR2 (germline): SGHRS, YFSETQ. The CDR3 sequence: CASSRGTSGGLTDTQYF. As DNA, the CDR3 is TGCGCCAGCAGCCGGGGGACTAGCGGGGGCCTCACAGATACGCAGTATTTT.

The chain carries TRBV5-5 and TRBJ1-2; 7 bases agree with TRBD1. Germline loops: CDR1 SGHKS, CDR2 YYEKEE (reference sequence). The CDR3 is made up of 15 amino acids. The V segment lost 4 bases and the J segment 8 bases; nucleotides outside the gene matches: 14. CDR3 nucleotides: TGTGCCAGCAGCCCTCCGGGACAGAGTGCTCTGGGCTACACCTTC. It encodes CASSPPGQSALGYTF.

The J gene is TRBJ1-1, the V gene TRBV2, with D maybe TRBD1 (6 bases). Germline lookup yields CDR1 SNHLY and CDR2 FYNNEI. Trimming left V 6 bases short and J 2 bases short, with 7 bases between. The CDR3 is made up of 12 amino acids. The CDR3 coding sequence is TGTGCCAGCAGGGACAGCAACACTGAAGCTTTCTTT. Encoded protein: CASRDSNTEAFF. Full variable domain (rest looked up from reference TRBV2 and TRBJ1-1): EPEVTQTPSHQVTQMGQEVILRCVPISNHLYFYWYRQILGQKVEFLVSFYNNEISEKSEIFDDQFSVERPDGSNFTLKIRSTKLEDSAMYFCASRDSNTEAFFGQGTRLTVV.

The V and J genes are TRBV7-3 and TRBJ2-2; maybe TRBD1 (6 bases). This CDR3 is built from 14 residues. The V gene lost 5 bases and the J gene lost 5 bases, with 12 bases spanning the gap. CDR1 is SGHTA and CDR2 is FQGTGA in the germline V gene. Written as DNA, the CDR3 is TGTGCCAGCAGCGACAGGATGGGGACCGGGGAGCTGTTTTTT. This translates into CASSDRMGTGELFF.

J is TRBJ2-1 and V is TRBV27; TRBD2 matches at 15 bases. Per germline, CDR1 MNHEY and CDR2 SMNVEV (reference sequence). The CDR3 sequence is 21 residues long. Trimming at V came to 5 bases and at J to 0 bases, leaving 14 bases not matched to a gene. This CDR3 reads CASSPSQGTSGGTSSYNEQFF. In DNA, the CDR3 is TGTGCCAGCAGTCCCTCGCAGGGGACTAGCGGGGGGACCAGCTCCTACAATGAGCAGTTCTTC.

CDR3 region: CASSYGGGSLGYTF. The DNA of the CDR3 is TGTGCCAGCAGTTACGGGGGCGGCTCTCTTGGCTACACCTTC. The rearrangement joins TRBV6-5 to TRBJ1-2; D is perhaps TRBD1 (6 bases). The CDR3 is 14 residues long. The germline V and J ends were trimmed by 2 bases and 7 bases, with 14 bases remaining between them. Germline V CDR1 and CDR2: MNHEY, SVGAGI.

The J gene is TRBJ2-7, the V gene TRBV30, with 14 positions matching TRBD2. V shed 4 bases, J shed 4 bases, and the junction held 6 bases outside the gene matches. The germline V gene has CDR1 GTSNPN and CDR2 SVGIG (reference sequence). The CDR3 has 15 amino acids. This CDR3 is CAWTGTSGGVYEQYF. The DNA of the CDR3 is TGTGCCTGGACCGGGACTAGCGGGGGAGTTTACGAGCAGTACTTC.

This clone has only a few counts. This sequence joins TRBV19 and TRBJ1-4, with 8 bases fitting TRBD1. The junction had 5 bases not matched to a gene; V was cut back by 4 bases and J by 7 bases. The germline V gene has CDR1 LNHDA and CDR2 SQIVND (reference sequence). The CDR3 is 14 residues long. CDR3 nucleotide sequence: TGTGCCAGTAGTAACCAGGGGGCATCTGAAAAACTGTTTTTT. This encodes CASSNQGASEKLFF.

This clone was seen a single time. V and J are TRBV28 and TRBJ2-7, with 9 bases aligning to TRBD1. CDR1 and CDR2 from the germline V gene are MDHEN and SYDVKM. CDR3 length: 16 amino acids. Trimming cost V 6 bases and J 3 bases; bases outside gene matches: 12. The CDR3 here is CASSPGGGTGSYEQYF. CDR3 nucleotides: TGTGCCAGCAGCCCTGGCGGCGGGACAGGGAGCTACGAGCAGTACTTC.

The chain has TRBV11-2 and TRBJ1-4; D gene uncertain. Germline values: CDR1 SGHAT, CDR2 FQNNGV. Between the trimmed V and J ends, which lost 5 bases and 5 bases, there was a span of 9 bases. The CDR3 has 13 amino acids. CDR3 region: CASSHGVNEKLFF. As DNA, the CDR3 is TGTGCCAGCAGCCACGGGGTGAATGAAAAACTGTTTTTT. Full variable domain (rest looked up from reference TRBV11-2 and TRBJ1-4): EAGVAQSPRYKIIEKRQSVAFWCNPISGHATLYWYQQILGQGPKLLIQFQNNGVVDDSQLPKDRFSAERLKGVDSTLKIQPAKLEDSAVYLCASSHGVNEKLFFGSGTQLSVL.

This clone was seen a handful of times. V is TRBV5-8 and J is TRBJ1-5; 7 bases agree with TRBD1. CDR1 is SGHTS and CDR2 is YDEGEE in the germline V gene. The ends lost 4 bases at V and 4 bases at J; junction bases unmatched: 2. This CDR3 has 13 amino acids. CDR3 residues: CASSPTGNQPQHF. CDR3 coding DNA: TGTGCCAGCAGCCCGACAGGGAATCAGCCCCAGCATTTT.

DNA for the CDR3: TGTGCCAGCAGCCCGACAGGGGGGGAAAAACTGTTTTTT. Translating it yields CASSPTGGEKLFF. The rearrangement uses TRBV7-9 and TRBJ1-4; 9 bases are a match to TRBD1. The trim removed 5 bases at V and 8 bases at J, leaving 3 bases unmatched. Germline lookup yields CDR1 SEHNR and CDR2 FQNEAQ (reference sequence). CDR3 length: 13 residues.

The chain recombines TRBV7-2 with TRBJ1-2; tentatively, D is TRBD1 (5 bases). This CDR3 comprises 14 residues. V lost 5 bases, J lost 4 bases, and 14 bases lay in between. Germline-derived CDR1 and CDR2 are SGHTA and FQGNSA. The CDR3 protein is CASSLGVQIYGYTF. Here the CDR3 DNA reads TGTGCCAGCAGCCTAGGGGTACAGATCTATGGCTACACCTTC.

V is TRBV5-1 and J is TRBJ2-7; 7 bases map to TRBD2. Germline lookup yields CDR1 SGHRS and CDR2 YFSETQ. The ends lost 0 bases at V and 1 base at J; junction bases unmatched: 16. CDR3 length equals 19 residues. CDR3 region: CASSLAVRLADPRSYEQYF. The CDR3 region has the DNA TGCGCCAGCAGCTTGGCGGTGAGGCTAGCGGACCCGAGGTCCTACGAGCAGTACTTC.

The genes are TRBV6-8 and TRBJ1-2; the D gene is possibly TRBD1 (6 bases). Germline V gene sequence: CDR1 MNHGY, CDR2 SAAAGT. V dropped 11 bases and J dropped 4 bases, with 17 bases sitting between them. The CDR3 spans 13 residues. The CDR3 reads CARNLRGGYGYTF. CDR3 in DNA: TGTGCCCGAAACCTCAGGGGTGGCTATGGCTACACCTTC.

V gene TRBV30 combines with J gene TRBJ2-7, with TRBD1 matching over 7 bases. CDR1 and CDR2 (germline): GTSNPN, SVGIG (reference sequence). V was clipped by 1 base and J by 6 bases; unmatched bases: 9. The CDR3 has 14 amino acids. Here the CDR3 DNA reads TGTGCCTGGAGTGGACAGGGTTTGGTTAGCGAGCAGTACTTC. It is translated as CAWSGQGLVSEQYF. Filled out from reference TRBV30 and TRBJ2-7, the complete variable domain reads SQTIHQWPATLVQPVGSPLSLECTVEGTSNPNLYWYRQAAGRGLQLLFYSVGIGQISSEVPQNLSASRPQDRQFILSSKKLLLSDSGFYLCAWSGQGLVSEQYFGPGTRLTVT.